The 3 T cell receptor beta chains presented below share a single source sample, sequenced in a study of cytomegalovirus exposure and HLA in healthy donors. Use of 60 Vbeta and 13 Jbeta primers characterized the PCR. The table came from immunoSEQ multiplex PCR; TCRdb's copy has only in-frame clones and leaves some out. The sample yields some 120,000 clones, about 76% seen once. The sequenced material came from PBMCs. These receptors were obtained from a woman in her 40s in good health and CMV-seropositive.

The J gene is TRBJ1-2, the V gene TRBV2, with D possibly matching TRBD1 (5 bases). This CDR3 is 13 amino acids long. Germline V gene lookup returns CDR1 SNHLY and CDR2 FYNNEI. Trimming took off 4 bases at V and 4 bases at J, with 10 bases between the two ends. The chain's CDR3 is CASSVRQSYGYTF. The CDR3 nucleotides read TGTGCCAGCAGTGTTCGACAGTCCTATGGCTACACCTTC. Complete variable domain (other parts from reference TRBV2 and TRBJ1-2): EPEVTQTPSHQVTQMGQEVILRCVPISNHLYFYWYRQILGQKVEFLVSFYNNEISEKSEIFDDQFSVERPDGSNFTLKIRSTKLEDSAMYFCASSVRQSYGYTFGSGTRLTVV.

The chain is built from TRBV5-1 and TRBJ1-2; weak D call: TRBD1 (5 bases). CDR1 SGHRS and CDR2 YFSETQ come from the germline V gene. Trimming pared 4 bases from V and 3 bases from J, leaving 16 bases between. The CDR3 has 15 amino acids. The chain's CDR3 is CASSTTVSSHYGYTF. The CDR3 DNA reads as TGCGCCAGCAGCACGACAGTTTCTTCTCACTATGGCTACACCTTC.

The chain employs TRBV6-5 and TRBJ1-1; D call uncertain. CDR3 length: 14 amino acids. CDR1 is MNHEY, CDR2 SVGAGI, per germline. Trimming stripped 8 bases from V and 1 base from J, with 14 bases between. CDR3: CASVSPGWNTEAFF. In DNA, the CDR3 is TGTGCCAGCGTCTCGCCGGGGTGGAACACTGAAGCTTTCTTT.